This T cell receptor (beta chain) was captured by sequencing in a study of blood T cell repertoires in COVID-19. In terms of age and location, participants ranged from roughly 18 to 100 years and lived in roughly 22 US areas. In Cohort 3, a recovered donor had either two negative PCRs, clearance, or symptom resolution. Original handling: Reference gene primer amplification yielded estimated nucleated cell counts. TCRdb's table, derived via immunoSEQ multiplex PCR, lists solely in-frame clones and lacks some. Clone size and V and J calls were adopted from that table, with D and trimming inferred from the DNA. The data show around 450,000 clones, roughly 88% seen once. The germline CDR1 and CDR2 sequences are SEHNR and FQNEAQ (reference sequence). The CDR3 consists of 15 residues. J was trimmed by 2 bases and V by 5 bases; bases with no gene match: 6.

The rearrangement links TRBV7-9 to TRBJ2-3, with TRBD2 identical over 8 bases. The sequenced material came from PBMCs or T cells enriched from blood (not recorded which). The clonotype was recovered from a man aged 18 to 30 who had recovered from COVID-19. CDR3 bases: TGTGCCAGCAGCATTGGACTAGCTCCCACAGATACGCAGTATTTT. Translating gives CASSIGLAPTDTQYF.